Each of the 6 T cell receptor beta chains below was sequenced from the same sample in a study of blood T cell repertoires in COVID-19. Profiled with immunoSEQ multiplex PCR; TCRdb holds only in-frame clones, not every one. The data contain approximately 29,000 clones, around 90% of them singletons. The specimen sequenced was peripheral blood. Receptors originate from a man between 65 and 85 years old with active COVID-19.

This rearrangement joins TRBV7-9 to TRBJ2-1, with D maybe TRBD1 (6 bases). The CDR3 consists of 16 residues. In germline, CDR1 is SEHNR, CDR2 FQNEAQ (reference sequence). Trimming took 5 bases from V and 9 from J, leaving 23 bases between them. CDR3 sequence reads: CASSPPGQPYTSEQFF. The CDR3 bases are TGTGCCAGCAGCCCGCCCGGACAGCCCTATACATCTGAGCAGTTCTTC. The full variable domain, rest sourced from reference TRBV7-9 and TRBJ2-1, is DTGVSQNPRHKITKRGQNVTFRCDPISEHNRLYWYRQTLGQGPEFLTYFQNEAQLEKSRLLSDRFSAERPKGSFSTLEIQRTEQGDSAMYLCASSPPGQPYTSEQFFGPGTRLTVL.

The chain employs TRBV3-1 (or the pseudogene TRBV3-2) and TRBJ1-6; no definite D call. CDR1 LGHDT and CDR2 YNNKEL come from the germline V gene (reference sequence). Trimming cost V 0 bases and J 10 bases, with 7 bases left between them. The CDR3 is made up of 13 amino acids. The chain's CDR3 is CASSQDKRSPLHF. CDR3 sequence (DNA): TGTGCCAGCAGCCAAGATAAACGGTCACCCCTCCACTTT.

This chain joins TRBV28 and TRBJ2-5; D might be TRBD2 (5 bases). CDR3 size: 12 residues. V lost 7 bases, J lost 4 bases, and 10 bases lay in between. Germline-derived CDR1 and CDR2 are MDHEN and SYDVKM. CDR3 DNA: TGTGCCAGCACCTCCGGAGGAGAGACCCAGTACTTC. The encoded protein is CASTSGGETQYF. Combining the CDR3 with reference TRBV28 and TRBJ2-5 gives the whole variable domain DVKVTQSSRYLVKRTGEKVFLECVQDMDHENMFWYRQDPGLGLRLIYFSYDVKMKEKGDIPEGYSVSREKKERFSLILESASTNQTSMYLCASTSGGETQYFGPGTRLLVL.

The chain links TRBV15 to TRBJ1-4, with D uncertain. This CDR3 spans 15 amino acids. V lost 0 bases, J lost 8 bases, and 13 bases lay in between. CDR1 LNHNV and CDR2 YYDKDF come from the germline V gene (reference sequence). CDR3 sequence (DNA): TGTGCCACCAGCAGAGACTGGGAGGGTGGGGAAAAACTGTTTTTT. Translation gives CATSRDWEGGEKLFF.

CDR3 in DNA: TGTGCCACCCAAGACAGTAACACCGGGGAGCTGTTTTTT. Residues: CATQDSNTGELFF. This sequence joins TRBV24-1 and TRBJ2-2, with a possible D match to TRBD1 (5 bases). CDR1 is KGHDR and CDR2 is SFDVKD in the germline V gene. The CDR3 totals 13 residues. The V gene lost 9 bases and the J gene lost 2 bases, with 9 bases spanning the gap.

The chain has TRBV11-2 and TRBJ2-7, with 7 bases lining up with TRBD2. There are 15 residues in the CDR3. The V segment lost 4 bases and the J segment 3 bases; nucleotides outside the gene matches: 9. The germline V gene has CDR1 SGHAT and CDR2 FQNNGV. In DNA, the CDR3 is TGTGCCAGCAGCTATGGCGGGGGACCAAGCTACGAGCAGTACTTC. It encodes CASSYGGGPSYEQYF.